This T cell receptor (beta chain) was found in a study of regulatory T cells in long-lasting Graves disease. The study's findings and limits: Among samples with persistent disease, TRBV28, TRBJ1-2 and TRBJ2-5 were favored.

This clonotype came up many times. Its antigen is undetermined. The germline V and J ends were trimmed by 1 base and 7 bases, with 16 bases remaining between them. Germline CDR1 and CDR2: MNHEY and SMNVEV (reference sequence). The CDR3 sequence is 15 residues long. Time point noted: persistent/refractory GD, antithyroid drugs over 5 years with positive TRAb. There was RNA extracted from PBMCs, and the TCR library was made from it. Combining iRepertoire HTBI primers with Arm-PCR of CDR3 regions, the authors built TCR beta libraries. Authors' processing steps: The study identified 50 to 70 TRBV and more than 11 TRBJ segments across samples. TCRdb analysed the multiplex PCR reads with MiXCR anew, one entry per CDR3 protein. V and J calls and clone size were set by TCRdb, not the authors. The repertoire includes roughly 400,000 distinct CDR3 sequences, around 20% of them detected once, and under 25% sits in the top ten.

The sample was peripheral blood mononuclear cells (PBMCs), taken when the disease was refractory, from a patient treated with antithyroid drugs. The clonotype was recovered from a female donor with Graves disease. V is TRBV27 and J is TRBJ1-2, with a possible D match to TRBD1 (5 bases). This CDR3 reads CASSLFPGGSSGYTF. The DNA for the CDR3 is TGTGCCAGCAGTTTATTTCCGGGGGGTAGTAGTGGCTACACCTTC.